This T cell receptor (beta chain) was retrieved from a study of blood T cell repertoires in COVID-19. About the research overall: Acute and convalescent COVID-19 samples came from the United States, Italy and Spain. Sources were T cells, B-cell-depleted T cells, or PBMCs; the material itself was cDNA or gDNA.

In the study's own analysis: Nucleated cell counts were estimated from reference gene primer amplification. Sequencing used immunoSEQ multiplex PCR; TCRdb keeps in-frame clones, though not all of them. The D gene and trimming were derived from the DNA, and the V and J assignments and clone size from that table. The profile shows roughly 220,000 clones, around 87% of them singletons. CDR3 length equals 13 residues. The V end lost 3 bases, the J end lost 8 bases, and 13 bases lay between the germline ends. Per the germline V gene, CDR1 is SGHAT and CDR2 is FQNNGV. The chain combines TRBV11-2 with TRBJ1-2; the D is unclear. The sequence was obtained from a man aged 60 to 69 with acute or convalescent COVID-19. The sequenced sample was peripheral blood. Here the CDR3 DNA reads TGTGCCAGCAGCTTCTCTGAGCTGAGAGGCTACACCTTC. This gives the protein CASSFSELRGYTF.